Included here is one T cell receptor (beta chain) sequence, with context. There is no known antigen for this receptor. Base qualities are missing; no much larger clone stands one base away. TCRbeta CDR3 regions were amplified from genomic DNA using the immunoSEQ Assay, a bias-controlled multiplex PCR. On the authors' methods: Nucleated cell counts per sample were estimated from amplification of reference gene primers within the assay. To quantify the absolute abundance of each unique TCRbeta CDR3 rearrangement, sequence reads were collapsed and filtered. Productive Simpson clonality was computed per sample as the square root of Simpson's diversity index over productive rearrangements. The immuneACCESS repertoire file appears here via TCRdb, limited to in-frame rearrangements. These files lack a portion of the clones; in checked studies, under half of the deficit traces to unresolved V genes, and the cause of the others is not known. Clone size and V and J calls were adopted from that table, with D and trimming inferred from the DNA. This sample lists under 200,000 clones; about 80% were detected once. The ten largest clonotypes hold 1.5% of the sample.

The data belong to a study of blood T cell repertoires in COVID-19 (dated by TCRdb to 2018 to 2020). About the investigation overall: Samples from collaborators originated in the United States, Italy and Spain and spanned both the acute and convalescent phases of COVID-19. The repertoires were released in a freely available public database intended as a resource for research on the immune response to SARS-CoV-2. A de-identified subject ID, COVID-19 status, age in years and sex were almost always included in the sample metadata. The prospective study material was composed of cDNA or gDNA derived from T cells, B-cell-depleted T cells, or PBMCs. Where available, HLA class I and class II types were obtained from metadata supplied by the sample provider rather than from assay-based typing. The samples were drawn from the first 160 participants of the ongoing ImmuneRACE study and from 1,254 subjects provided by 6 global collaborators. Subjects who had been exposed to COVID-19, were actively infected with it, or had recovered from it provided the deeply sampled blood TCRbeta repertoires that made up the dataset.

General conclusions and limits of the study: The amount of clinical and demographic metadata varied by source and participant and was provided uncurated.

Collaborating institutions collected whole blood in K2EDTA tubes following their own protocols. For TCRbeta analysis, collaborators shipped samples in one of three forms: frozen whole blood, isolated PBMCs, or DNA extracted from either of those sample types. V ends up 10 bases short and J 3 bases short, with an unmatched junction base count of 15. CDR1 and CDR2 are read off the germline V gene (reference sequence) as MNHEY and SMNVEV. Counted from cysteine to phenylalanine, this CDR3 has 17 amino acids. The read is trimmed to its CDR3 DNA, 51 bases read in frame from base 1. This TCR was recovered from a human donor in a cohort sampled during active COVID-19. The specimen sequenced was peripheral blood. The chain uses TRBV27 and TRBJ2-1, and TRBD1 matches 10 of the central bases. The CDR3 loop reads CATKLPPGTGDYNEQFF. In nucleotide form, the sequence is TGTGCCACCAAGTTGCCCCCAGGGACAGGGGACTACAATGAGCAGTTCTTC.